The 18 T cell receptor beta chains below all came from one sample that was sequenced in a study of T cell changes during pregnancy in multiple sclerosis. The protocol was immunoSEQ multiplex PCR, while the TCRdb copy is restricted to in-frame clones and leaves out a portion. The top ten clones hold 0.3% to 0.45% of a sample with roughly 53,000 clones, roughly 92% of them seen once. Sample: CD4+ T cells from peripheral blood mononuclear cells, taken in the second trimester of pregnancy. The receptors were sampled from a female donor in good health, enrolled as a control in a pregnancy study.

The rearrangement joins TRBV13 to TRBJ2-7; D not certain. V was shortened by 2 bases and J by 2 bases, with 22 bases between the two germline ends. Germline V gene sequence: CDR1 PRHDT, CDR2 FYEKMQ (reference sequence). This CDR3 has 18 amino acids. CDR3 residues: CASSLTSHGLGQPYEQYF. DNA of the CDR3: TGTGCCAGCAGCTTAACGAGCCATGGCCTAGGTCAACCCTACGAGCAGTACTTC.

This clone was seen just once. V gene TRBV4-3 combines with J gene TRBJ1-1; D ambiguous. Trimming removed 0 bases from V and 0 bases from J, with 8 bases in between. The CDR3 consists of 15 residues. Germline V lookup: CDR1 LGHNA, CDR2 YSLEER. For the CDR3, the DNA is TGCGCCAGCAGCCAAGATACTAAGGTGAACACTGAAGCTTTCTTT. The encoded protein is CASSQDTKVNTEAFF.

J is TRBJ2-7 and V is TRBV7-2; D may be TRBD1 (5 bases). The CDR3 is 14 residues long. The V gene's germline CDR1 is SGHTA and CDR2 FQGNSA. With 2 bases removed from V and 4 bases from J, the gap between germline ends came to 12 bases. The DNA of the CDR3 is TGTGCCAGCAGCTTATCGTCAGGGTTGTACGAGCAGTACTTC. Amino acid sequence: CASSLSSGLYEQYF.

The chain is built from TRBV18 and TRBJ1-1; tentatively, D is TRBD1 (6 bases). Trimming pared 3 bases from V and 8 bases from J, leaving 10 bases between. This CDR3 spans 12 amino acids. CDR1 is KGHSH and CDR2 is LQKENI in the germline V gene. CDR3 amino acids: CASSPGTIEAFF. The CDR3, as DNA: TGTGCCAGCTCACCCGGGACAATAGAAGCTTTCTTT. The variable domain in full, with the rest retrieved from reference TRBV18 and TRBJ1-1, is NAGVMQNPRHLVRRRGQEARLRCSPMKGHSHVYWYRQLPEEGLKFMVYLQKENIIDESGMPKERFSAEFPKEGPSILRIQQVVRGDSAAYFCASSPGTIEAFFGQGTRLTVV.

The gene calls are TRBV29-1 and TRBJ1-2, with a tentative D call TRBD1 (6 bases). Germline V CDR1 and CDR2: SQVTM, ANQGSEA. Deletions cut 6 bases from V and 7 bases from J, with 18 bases between. This CDR3 comprises 13 residues. CDR3 in DNA: TGCAGCGTCGGCAAGGGGGGGGCCGGTGGCTACACCTTC. It specifies CSVGKGGAGGYTF.

The CDR3, as DNA: TGTGCCAGTGGGACAAGTGCTACTGGGGCCAACGTCCTGACTTTC. Its translation: CASGTSATGANVLTF. The chain uses TRBV19 and TRBJ2-6; D possibly corresponds to TRBD1 (6 bases). V was pared by 8 bases and J by 2 bases, with 13 bases between. The germline V gene encodes CDR1 LNHDA and CDR2 SQIVND (reference sequence). There are 15 residues in the CDR3.

V is TRBV6-6 and J is TRBJ1-6; D is ambiguous. The V end lost 6 bases, the J end lost 5 bases, and 11 bases lay between the germline ends. The length of the CDR3 is 14 residues. Germline V gives CDR1 MNHNY, CDR2 SVGAGI (reference sequence). CDR3 nucleotides: TGTGCCAGCAGCCTGATCAGCGATAATTCACCCCTCCACTTT. Translation: CASSLISDNSPLHF.

The rearrangement joins TRBV6-1 to TRBJ2-3; possible D gene TRBD2, 5 bases. V lost 8 bases and J lost 1, with 16 bases in between. Looked up from germline, CDR1 is MNHNS and CDR2 is SASEGT. The CDR3 totals 15 residues. The CDR3 nucleotides read TGTGCCAGCTCTTGGGAGACCCTTGGCACAGATACGCAGTATTTT. Protein: CASSWETLGTDTQYF.

V gene TRBV11-2 combines with J gene TRBJ2-3; no clear D gene. CDR1 is SGHAT and CDR2 is FQNNGV in the germline V gene. The V end lost 1 base, the J end lost 2 bases, and 7 bases lay between the germline ends. CDR3 length equals 14 residues. The CDR3 DNA reads TGTGCCAGCAGCTTAGCGGGTACCACAGATACGCAGTATTTT. It translates to CASSLAGTTDTQYF.

The chain has TRBV11-2 and TRBJ1-6; no firm D call. This CDR3 has 13 residues. V was shortened by 4 bases and J by 4 bases, with 5 bases between the two germline ends. Germline CDR1 SGHAT, CDR2 FQNNGV. CDR3 loop: CASSSAYNSPLHF. The CDR3 DNA reads as TGTGCCAGCAGCTCCGCGTATAATTCACCCCTCCACTTT.

This clone was seen only a few times. The chain recombines TRBV6-5 with TRBJ1-6; tentatively, D is TRBD1 (6 bases). The CDR3 extends over 14 amino acids. V was trimmed by 5 bases and J by 6 bases, leaving 11 bases between them. Germline CDR1 reads MNHEY; CDR2 reads SVGAGI. The CDR3 protein is CASSQTGSNSPLHF. The CDR3 DNA sequence: TGTGCCAGCAGTCAGACAGGTTCTAATTCACCCCTCCACTTT.

The rearrangement joins TRBV11-1 to TRBJ2-7; weak D call: TRBD1 (5 bases). Germline V gene sequence: CDR1 SGHAT, CDR2 FQDESV (reference sequence). The CDR3 is 15 residues long. The V end lost 0 bases, the J end lost 5 bases, and 14 bases lay between the germline ends. CDR3 in DNA: TGTGCCAGCAGCTTAGCGGTTGGGGCAAATGACGAGCAGTACTTC. It is translated as CASSLAVGANDEQYF. Supplemented by reference TRBV11-1 and TRBJ2-7, the full variable domain reads EAEVAQSPRYKITEKSQAVAFWCDPISGHATLYWYRQILGQGPELLVQFQDESVVDDSQLPKDRFSAERLKGVDSTLKIQPAELGDSAMYLCASSLAVGANDEQYFGPGTRLTVT.

The V gene is TRBV20-1, the J gene TRBJ2-7; D gene uncertain. This CDR3 spans 10 amino acids. The V end was cut by 3 bases, the J end by 6 bases, with 6 bases between. Germline V gene lookup returns CDR1 DFQATT and CDR2 SNEGSKA (reference sequence). DNA of the CDR3: TGCAGTGCTAGTCTAGGCGAGCAGTACTTC. Translation gives CSASLGEQYF.

This chain links TRBV7-8 with TRBJ1-3, with D perhaps TRBD1 (6 bases). CDR3 length equals 17 residues. CDR1 and CDR2 from the germline V gene are SGHVS and FQNEAQ. The ends were cut back, 0 bases at V and 0 bases at J, with 12 bases in the middle. The CDR3 DNA is TGTGCCAGCAGCTTAGCGGGGGCAGGGTCCTCTGGAAACACCATATATTTT. It specifies CASSLAGAGSSGNTIYF.

CDR3 protein: CAIRTVLDSPLHF. The DNA of the CDR3 is TGTGCCATCAGGACAGTCCTCGATTCACCCCTCCACTTT. The chain has TRBV10-3 and TRBJ1-6, with D possibly being TRBD1 (5 bases). The CDR3 is made up of 13 amino acids. V dropped 6 bases and J dropped 8 bases, with 11 bases sitting between them. Germline V gene data show CDR1 as ENHRY and CDR2 as SYGVKD.

This rearrangement joins TRBV10-3 to TRBJ2-1; the D gene is possibly TRBD1 (5 bases). CDR3 length: 15 residues. Trimming pared 4 bases from V and 9 bases from J, leaving 19 bases between. Per germline, CDR1 ENHRY and CDR2 SYGVKD. The CDR3 region is CAISGAGNQGGEQFF. The CDR3 nucleotides are TGTGCCATCAGTGGGGCAGGGAATCAGGGTGGTGAGCAGTTCTTC.

The chain joins TRBV9 to TRBJ2-5; D possibly corresponds to TRBD2 (6 bases). Germline-derived CDR1 and CDR2 are SGDLS and YYNGEE. V was shortened by 3 bases and J by 3 bases, with 9 bases between the two germline ends. This CDR3 contains 13 residues. The CDR3: CASSAGLKETQYF. The CDR3 DNA sequence: TGTGCCAGCAGCGCCGGACTAAAAGAGACCCAGTACTTC.

V and J are TRBV4-2 and TRBJ1-2; TRBD1 matches 8 bases. The CDR3 extends over 16 amino acids. The V gene end was trimmed by 3 bases and the J gene end by 7 bases; junction bases not matched to a gene: 13. The germline gives CDR1 LGHNA, CDR2 YNFKEQ. The CDR3 loop reads CASSHRTGQGGSGYTF. The CDR3 DNA is TGTGCCAGCAGCCACCGAACCGGACAGGGTGGCTCTGGCTACACCTTC.